The following is a TCR beta chain sequence with its context. Its cognate antigen is unknown. The V gene's germline CDR1 is KGHSH and CDR2 LQKENI. Unmatched junction bases numbered 10, after V lost 2 bases and J lost 4 bases. The CDR3 loop spans 18 amino acids. These data originate in a study of cytotoxic CD8 clonotypes in ibrutinib-treated CLL. Study results and limitations: A rise in clonality was seen at ibrutinib response, and a fall back toward baseline was seen at progression.

The data were produced by immunoSEQ multiplex PCR, yet TCRdb's version contains in-frame clones alone and is incomplete. Of 110,000 to 150,000 clones listed, around 80% are singletons. The J gene is TRBJ2-2, the V gene TRBV18; 10 bases line up with TRBD2. The TCR comes from a human donor with chronic lymphocytic leukemia. Material: PBMCs, obtained after 12 months of ibrutinib treatment. DNA of the CDR3: TGTGCCAGCTCACCAAGATCTTTGCTAGCGGGAGCCACCGGGGAGCTGTTTTTT. Its translation: CASSPRSLLAGATGELFF.